Presented here are 15 T cell receptor beta chains from one specimen sequenced in a study of blood T cell repertoires in COVID-19. The method was immunoSEQ multiplex PCR; TCRdb's version includes in-frame clones alone and lacks a portion of them. The repertoire holds about 220,000 clones, with 82% as singletons. Material: PBMCs or T cells enriched from blood (not recorded which). Receptors originate from a woman aged 55-75 years who had recovered from COVID-19.

V is TRBV3-1 (or the pseudogene TRBV3-2) and J is TRBJ1-1, with D maybe TRBD1 (6 bases). The CDR3 spans 17 residues. The germline CDR1 and CDR2 sequences are LGHDT and YNNKEL (reference sequence). V was trimmed by 0 bases and J by 3 bases, leaving 17 bases between them. The CDR3 is CASSQERDTLPYTEAFF. The DNA for the CDR3 is TGTGCCAGCAGCCAAGAAAGGGACACCCTTCCCTACACTGAAGCTTTCTTT.

The chain combines TRBV4-2 with TRBJ2-1; TRBD2 is a possible D gene (7 bases). CDR3 length equals 15 residues. CDR1 and CDR2 from the germline V gene are LGHNA and YNFKEQ. V lost 1 base to trimming and J lost 10 bases, with 17 bases between them. Here the CDR3 DNA reads TGTGCCAGCAGCCAAGCGGGGGGCCACCTTGGCGAGCAGTTCTTC. It translates to CASSQAGGHLGEQFF.

This rearrangement joins TRBV3-1 (or the pseudogene TRBV3-2) to TRBJ1-1, with 11 bases that match TRBD1. The CDR3 runs to 13 residues. J lost 8 bases, V lost 4 bases, and 3 bases had no gene match. Germline values: CDR1 LGHDT, CDR2 YNNKEL (reference sequence). CDR3 protein: CASSRRDRGEAFF. The CDR3 DNA is TGTGCCAGCAGCCGAAGGGACAGGGGGGAAGCTTTCTTT.

The chain employs TRBV2 and TRBJ2-7; TRBD1 matches 8 bases. The CDR3 has 13 amino acids. The germline CDR1 and CDR2 sequences are SNHLY and FYNNEI. Trimming at V came to 4 bases and at J to 5 bases, leaving 4 bases not matched to a gene. The CDR3 loop is CASSGAGGDEQYF. Here the CDR3 DNA reads TGTGCCAGCAGTGGGGCAGGGGGCGACGAGCAGTACTTC.

Only a few counts were recorded for this clone. The genes are TRBV5-6 and TRBJ1-4; D is uncertain. This CDR3 region has 12 residues. Germline lookup yields CDR1 SGHDT and CDR2 YYEEEE. V dropped 4 bases and J dropped 4 bases, with 5 bases sitting between them. CDR3 DNA: TGTGCCAGCAGCGAGATTAATGAAAAACTGTTTTTT. It yields the protein CASSEINEKLFF.

V and J are TRBV24-1 and TRBJ1-6; D is ambiguous. The length of the CDR3 is 16 residues. CDR1 is KGHDR and CDR2 is SFDVKD in the germline V gene. The germline V and J ends were trimmed by 5 bases and 8 bases, with 18 bases remaining between them. The CDR3 reads CATSAPRTHGDSPLHF. CDR3 DNA sequence: TGTGCCACCAGTGCGCCCCGGACCCACGGGGATTCACCCCTCCACTTT.

V gene TRBV5-8 combines with J gene TRBJ1-1, with D uncertain. The CDR3 is made up of 14 amino acids. Trimming left V 2 bases short and J 4 bases short, with 12 bases between. CDR1 and CDR2 from the germline V gene are SGHTS and YDEGEE. This chain's CDR3 is CASSFGPAGTEAFF. The CDR3 coding sequence is TGTGCCAGCAGCTTCGGTCCCGCGGGCACTGAAGCTTTCTTT.

The chain recombines TRBV6-5 with TRBJ1-5, with 7 bases aligning to TRBD1. The CDR3 is 12 amino acids. J was trimmed by 4 bases and V by 9 bases; bases with no gene match: 3. Germline CDR1 is MNHEY and CDR2 is SVGAGI. The CDR3 is CASGDRNQPQHF. CDR3 bases: TGTGCCAGTGGGGACAGAAATCAGCCCCAGCATTTT.

The rearrangement uses TRBV19 and TRBJ2-3; D might be TRBD1 (6 bases). This CDR3 is built from 14 residues. The V and J ends lost 1 base and 4 bases respectively, with 9 bases between them. Germline CDR1 LNHDA, CDR2 SQIVND (reference sequence). The chain's CDR3 is CASSIARGADTQYF. Written as DNA, the CDR3 is TGTGCCAGTAGTATAGCCAGGGGCGCAGATACGCAGTATTTT.

This rearrangement joins TRBV5-1 to TRBJ1-2, with 10 bases fitting TRBD1. The length of the CDR3 is 15 residues. V shed 0 bases, J shed 5 bases, and the junction held 4 bases outside the gene matches. The germline V gene encodes CDR1 SGHRS and CDR2 YFSETQ. The CDR3 DNA reads as TGCGCCAGCAGCTTGGAGGGACAGGGGTCTTATGGCTACACCTTC. The encoded protein is CASSLEGQGSYGYTF.

J is TRBJ1-4 and V is TRBV7-2, with TRBD1 matching 9 bases. This CDR3 contains 19 residues. Germline V CDR1 and CDR2: SGHTA, FQGNSA. J gave up 13 bases and V 1 base, and 22 bases lay outside the gene matches. The CDR3, as DNA: TGTGCCAGCAGCTTAGTTCCCCCACTATCGGGACAGGGTCGGGTAGGACTGTTTTTT. Protein product: CASSLVPPLSGQGRVGLFF.

The chain employs TRBV7-6 and TRBJ2-1, with a tentative D call TRBD2 (6 bases). CDR1 is SGHVS, CDR2 FNYEAQ, per germline. V lost 0 bases, J lost 6 bases, and 12 bases lay in between. This CDR3 has 15 residues. CDR3: CASSLAIGTSNEQFF. Here the CDR3 DNA reads TGTGCCAGCAGCTTAGCCATTGGGACTTCCAATGAGCAGTTCTTC.

This clone was recorded once. The chain couples TRBV19 to TRBJ2-7; maybe TRBD2 (5 bases). V was cut by 0 bases and J by 7 bases, with 13 bases left in between. The CDR3 spans 14 residues. CDR1 and CDR2 (germline): LNHDA, SQIVND (reference sequence). The CDR3 is CASSIEGGVLEQYF. As DNA, the CDR3 is TGTGCCAGTAGTATAGAAGGAGGAGTCTTAGAGCAGTACTTC.

The chain joins TRBV6-4 to TRBJ1-1; D gene uncertain. Germline CDR1 and CDR2: MRHNA and SNTAGT. The germline V and J ends were trimmed by 2 bases and 10 bases, with 20 bases remaining between them. This CDR3 region has 15 residues. The CDR3: CASSDPGIKGLGAFF. The CDR3 nucleotides are TGTGCCAGCAGTGACCCCGGGATTAAGGGTCTGGGAGCTTTCTTT.

The chain combines TRBV11-1 with TRBJ1-1; TRBD1 is a possible D gene (6 bases). V lost 0 bases and J lost 0, with 8 bases in between. The CDR3 extends over 15 amino acids. Germline CDR1 SGHAT, CDR2 FQDESV (reference sequence). The CDR3 is CASSLAWDMNTEAFF. For the CDR3, the DNA is TGTGCCAGCAGCTTAGCGTGGGACATGAACACTGAAGCTTTCTTT.